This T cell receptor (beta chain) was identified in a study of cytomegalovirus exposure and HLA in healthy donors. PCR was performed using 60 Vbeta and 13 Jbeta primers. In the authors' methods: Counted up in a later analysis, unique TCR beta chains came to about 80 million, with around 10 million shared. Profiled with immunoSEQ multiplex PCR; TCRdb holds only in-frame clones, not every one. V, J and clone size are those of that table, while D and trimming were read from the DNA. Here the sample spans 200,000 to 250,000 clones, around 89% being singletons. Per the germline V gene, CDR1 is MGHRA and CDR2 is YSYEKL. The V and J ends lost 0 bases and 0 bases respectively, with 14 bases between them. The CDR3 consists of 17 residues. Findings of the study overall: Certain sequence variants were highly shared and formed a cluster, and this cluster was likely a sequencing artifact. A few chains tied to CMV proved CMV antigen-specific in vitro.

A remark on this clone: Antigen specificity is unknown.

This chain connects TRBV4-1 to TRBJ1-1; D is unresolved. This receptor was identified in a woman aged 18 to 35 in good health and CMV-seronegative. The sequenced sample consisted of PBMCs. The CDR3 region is CASSQDVRAVLNTEAFF. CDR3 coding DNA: TGCGCCAGCAGCCAAGATGTTCGCGCCGTCCTGAACACTGAAGCTTTCTTT.